A selection of T cell receptor beta chains follows, all from one sample in a study of cytomegalovirus exposure and HLA in healthy donors. Using immunoSEQ multiplex PCR, the repertoire was profiled, and TCRdb retains in-frame clones only, with some absent. The sample yields under 200,000 clones, approximately 96% seen once. The specimen sequenced was PBMCs. Every receptor here comes from a woman aged 18-29 years in good health and CMV-seronegative. Each CDR3 is given with its conserved first and last residue. Each record gives: J gene, D gene, V gene, clone size, CDR3 DNA, CDR3 protein. The D gene is left open where the match is weak. A clone size is listed for some rows: how often the clone was seen (once, few, many), or a class if it is expanded.

>TRBJ2-5|-|TRBV6-5|once
TGTGCCAGCAGTTATCAGGGAGGGGGGAGCGGAGAGACCCAGTACTTC
CASSYQGGGSGETQYF
>TRBJ1-2|TRBD1|TRBV5-4|-
TGTGCCAGCAGCCACACAGGGGTGCTGGATGGCTACACCTTC
CASSHTGVLDGYTF
>TRBJ2-1|TRBD2|TRBV4-3|-
TGCGCCAGCAGCCAAAAGACTAGCGGGGGTTACAATGAGCAGTTCTTC
CASSQKTSGGYNEQFF
>TRBJ1-6|-|TRBV7-9|-
TGTGCCAGCAGCCCGCAGGGGAACTATAATTCACCCCTCCACTTT
CASSPQGNYNSPLHF
>TRBJ2-1|TRBD2|TRBV6-6|-
TGTGCCAGCAGTCTAGCGGGAGTATACAATGAGCAGTTCTTC
CASSLAGVYNEQFF
>TRBJ2-7|TRBD1|TRBV4-2|-
TGTGCCAGCAGCGTACGACAGGGGGATGAGCAGTACTTC
CASSVRQGDEQYF
>TRBJ1-6|-|TRBV27|once
TGTGCCAGCAGCCAGGGAAATCAGTATAATTCACCCCTCCACTTT
CASSQGNQYNSPLHF
>TRBJ1-1|-|TRBV14|-
TGTGCCAGCAGCCAAGATCCAGGGTTAGGAACTGAAGCTTTCTTT
CASSQDPGLGTEAFF
>TRBJ2-5|-|TRBV6-1|once
TGTGCGACGGGACTGTTACAAGAGACCCAGTACTTC
CATGLLQETQYF
>TRBJ2-3|TRBD2|TRBV5-1|-
TGCGCCAGCAGCCCGAGGGCGGGGGGCACAGATACGCAGTATTTT
CASSPRAGGTDTQYF
>TRBJ2-7|-|TRBV6-5|-
TGTGCCAGCAGAGGACAGAGCTCCTACGAGCAGTACTTC
CASRGQSSYEQYF
>TRBJ2-1|TRBD2|TRBV2|-
TGTGCCAGCATTCCGGGACTAGCGGGGGGGCAGGAGCAGTTCTTC
CASIPGLAGGQEQFF
>TRBJ2-2|-|TRBV25-1|-
TGTGCCAGCAGTCCGGGGTACGGGGAGCTGTTTTTT
CASSPGYGELFF
>TRBJ2-1|TRBD2|TRBV6-5|-
TGTGCCAGCAGTCCGATTAGCGGGGGGCTGAATGAGCAGTTCTTC
CASSPISGGLNEQFF
>TRBJ1-3|-|TRBV6-6|-
TGTGCCACCTGTAACCAGGGCGTCCACTCTGGAAACACCATATATTTT
CATCNQGVHSGNTIYF
>TRBJ1-1|TRBD1|TRBV7-9|-
TGTGCCAGCAGCTTACGACAGGGTATGAACACTGAAGCTTTCTTT
CASSLRQGMNTEAFF
>TRBJ2-3|-|TRBV14|-
TGTGCCAGCAGTCTTCAGGGTACCTCTAGCACAGATACGCAGTATTTT
CASSLQGTSSTDTQYF
>TRBJ1-4|TRBD1|TRBV2|-
TGTGCCAGCCGACAGGGAAGTCAAAAACTGTTTTTT
CASRQGSQKLFF
>TRBJ2-2|-|TRBV7-2|-
TGTGCCAGCAGCTTAGAGAGGTTGGACACCGGGGAGCTGTTTTTT
CASSLERLDTGELFF
>TRBJ1-2|TRBD1|TRBV27|-
TGTGCCAGCAGCTCTAGGACAGGGTTTGGCTACACCTTC
CASSSRTGFGYTF
>TRBJ2-7|TRBD1|TRBV5-1|-
TGCGCCAGCAGCTTGGTAACAGGGGATTCCTACGAGCAGTACTTC
CASSLVTGDSYEQYF
>TRBJ1-2|-|TRBV7-9|-
TGTGCCAGCAGCTTAGGGTTGAGGACAGACCGACTCAACTATGGCTACACCTTC
CASSLGLRTDRLNYGYTF
>TRBJ2-7|-|TRBV7-3|-
TGTGCCAGCAGCTTTACAGGGACCTCCTACGAGCAGTACTTC
CASSFTGTSYEQYF
>TRBJ2-1|TRBD2|TRBV6-4|-
TGTGCCAGCAGTGACTCTGCTAGCGGGGGGAACAATGAGCAGTTCTTC
CASSDSASGGNNEQFF
>TRBJ1-1|-|TRBV15|-
TGTGCCACCAGCAGAGTTCTCACAGGGAACACTGAAGCTTTCTTT
CATSRVLTGNTEAFF
>TRBJ2-1|TRBD1|TRBV7-2|-
TGTGCCAGCAGCATGACAGGGTACTCCTACAATGAGCAGTTCTTC
CASSMTGYSYNEQFF
>TRBJ1-4|-|TRBV30|-
TGTGCCTGGAGAGACAGGAACCACGAAAAACTGTTTTTT
CAWRDRNHEKLFF
>TRBJ1-5|TRBD1|TRBV4-3|-
TGCGCCAGCAGCCAAGAAAGGGGGCGTCAGCCCCAGCATTTT
CASSQERGRQPQHF
>TRBJ1-5|-|TRBV6-6|-
TGTGCCATCTCCCGGGACATAGCCAATCAGCCCCAGCATTTT
CAISRDIANQPQHF
>TRBJ1-5|TRBD1|TRBV6-6|-
TGTGCCAGCAGTTTATCGACAGGGGGGATAAATCAGCCCCAGCATTTT
CASSLSTGGINQPQHF
>TRBJ1-3|-|TRBV10-3|-
TGTGCCATCACCCTGGGGGGATCTGGAAACACCATATATTTT
CAITLGGSGNTIYF
>TRBJ2-1|-|TRBV7-9|-
TGTGCCAGCAGCTTTACGGGAAATGAGCAGTTCTTC
CASSFTGNEQFF
>TRBJ1-5|TRBD1|TRBV7-2|-
TGTGCCAGCAGCTTTCGGACAGGGTTGGATCAGCCCCAGCATTTT
CASSFRTGLDQPQHF